This is a list of T cell receptor beta chains from one sample in a study of T-cell memory formation after mild COVID-19. TCRdb re-called the 5' RACE reads with MiXCR, one entry per CDR3 protein. The sample shows around 250,000 distinct CDR3 sequences, around 15% of them seen only once. The sequenced sample was PBMCs or a T cell subset sorted from them (not recorded which). The source of these receptors is a man aged 18 to 29 who had mild COVID-19 (a few samples of this study predate the infection). Cell type and time point are not known. The CDR3 runs from the conserved cysteine through the conserved F or W. The D gene is left open where the match is weak. Only some rows state a clone size, as once, few, many or a class for expanded clones.

J	D	V	size	length	CDR3	DNA
TRBJ2-6	TRBD1	TRBV4-2	few	17	CASSRGTGETGANVLTF	TGTGCCAGCAGCCGAGGGACAGGGGAAACTGGGGCCAACGTCCTGACTTTC
TRBJ1-1	NA	TRBV5-1	many	13	CASSREGSTEAFF	TGCGCCAGCAGCCGGGAAGGGAGCACTGAAGCTTTCTTT
TRBJ2-5	NA	TRBV6-5	NA	15	CASTPVMGPKETQYF	TGTGCCAGCACTCCTGTAATGGGCCCGAAAGAGACCCAGTACTTC
TRBJ1-2	NA	TRBV27	few	14	CASSPRVPGYGYTF	TGTGCCAGCAGCCCCAGGGTCCCGGGCTATGGCTACACCTTC
TRBJ2-3	TRBD2	TRBV25-1	many	16	CASSDPGTSGADTQYF	TGTGCCAGCAGTGACCCTGGGACTAGCGGGGCGGATACGCAGTATTTT
TRBJ1-3	NA	TRBV5-1	few	16	CASSLERPSSGNTIYF	TGCGCCAGCAGCTTGGAGAGGCCGAGCTCTGGAAACACCATATATTTT
TRBJ2-1	NA	TRBV7-2	few	13	CASSLDTYNEQFF	TGTGCCAGCAGCCTTGACACCTACAATGAGCAGTTCTTC
TRBJ2-3	TRBD2	TRBV5-6	NA	17	CASSSALLAGGADTQYF	TGTGCCAGCAGCTCCGCCCTCCTAGCGGGGGGTGCAGATACGCAGTATTTT
TRBJ1-1	TRBD1	TRBV5-1	NA	14	CASSWDRGTTEAFF	TGCGCCAGCAGCTGGGACAGGGGTACCACTGAAGCTTTCTTT
TRBJ1-1	NA	TRBV19	few	13	CASKALTNTEAFF	TGTGCCAGTAAGGCTCTGACGAACACTGAAGCTTTCTTT
TRBJ1-2	TRBD1	TRBV7-9	NA	15	CASSFTTGGRYGYTF	TGTGCCAGCAGCTTCACGACAGGGGGGCGGTATGGCTACACCTTC
TRBJ2-7	NA	TRBV3-1	NA	14	CASSQESGPKEQYF	TGTGCCAGCAGCCAGGAGTCAGGGCCCAAGGAGCAGTACTTC
TRBJ1-6	NA	TRBV15	few	13	CATGPSGNSPLHF	TGTGCCACCGGACCCTCCGGTAATTCACCCCTCCACTTT
TRBJ1-2	NA	TRBV6-6	NA	13	CASSTIGPYGYTF	TGTGCCAGCAGTACGATAGGCCCGTATGGCTACACCTTC
TRBJ1-2	TRBD1	TRBV4-2	NA	16	CASSLLGTGGNYGYTF	TGTGCCAGCAGCCTCTTAGGGACAGGGGGTAACTATGGCTACACCTTC
TRBJ2-3	NA	TRBV20-1	few	15	CSARDLAWGTDTQYF	TGCAGTGCTAGAGATCTAGCGTGGGGCACAGATACGCAGTATTTT
TRBJ1-5	NA	TRBV6-5	many	13	CASSYSNDQPQHF	TGTGCCAGCAGTTACTCGAACGATCAGCCCCAGCATTTT
TRBJ2-5	TRBD2	TRBV4-1	many	16	CASSQATAGGGETQYF	TGCGCCAGCAGCCAAGCTACCGCGGGGGGCGGGGAGACCCAGTACTTC
TRBJ2-1	TRBD2	TRBV7-9	many	17	CASSAILLAGGDNEQFF	TGTGCCAGCAGCGCGATTTTACTAGCGGGGGGAGACAATGAGCAGTTCTTC
TRBJ1-5	TRBD1	TRBV6-2/TRBV6-3	NA	17	CASSYQPGGGQDQPQHF	TGTGCCAGCAGTTACCAGCCAGGGGGAGGTCAGGATCAGCCCCAGCATTTT
TRBJ2-7	TRBD2	TRBV7-8	few	16	CASSTRTSGGAYEQYF	TGTGCCAGCAGCACTCGGACTAGCGGAGGGGCCTACGAGCAGTACTTC
TRBJ1-6	NA	TRBV9	few	16	CASSYHRDILYSPLHF	TGTGCCAGCAGCTATCATCGGGACATCTTGTATTCACCCCTCCACTTT
TRBJ2-2	NA	TRBV7-2	few	17	CASSLRPRGGNTGELFF	TGTGCCAGCAGCTTAAGGCCCCGGGGCGGGAACACCGGGGAGCTGTTTTTT
TRBJ2-7	TRBD1	TRBV5-1	NA	17	CASSRLSLTGDSYEQYF	TGCGCCAGCAGCAGACTCTCCCTGACAGGGGACTCCTACGAGCAGTACTTC
TRBJ2-5	NA	TRBV7-3	many	13	CASSFGAQETQYF	TGTGCCAGCAGCTTCGGGGCTCAAGAGACCCAGTACTTC
TRBJ1-6	NA	TRBV2	NA	15	CASSEGAGRASPLHF	TGTGCCAGCAGTGAAGGAGCGGGGAGAGCGTCACCCCTCCACTTT
TRBJ1-5	TRBD1	TRBV7-9	few	18	CASSFDPWAGQENQPQHF	TGTGCCAGCAGCTTCGACCCTTGGGCGGGACAGGAAAATCAGCCCCAGCATTTT
TRBJ1-5	TRBD1	TRBV20-1	many	14	CSARDLRGLQPQHF	TGCAGTGCTAGGGATCTCAGGGGGCTTCAGCCCCAGCATTTT
TRBJ2-1	TRBD2	TRBV25-1	NA	13	CASGLAGGDEQFF	TGTGCCAGCGGACTAGCGGGTGGGGATGAGCAGTTCTTC